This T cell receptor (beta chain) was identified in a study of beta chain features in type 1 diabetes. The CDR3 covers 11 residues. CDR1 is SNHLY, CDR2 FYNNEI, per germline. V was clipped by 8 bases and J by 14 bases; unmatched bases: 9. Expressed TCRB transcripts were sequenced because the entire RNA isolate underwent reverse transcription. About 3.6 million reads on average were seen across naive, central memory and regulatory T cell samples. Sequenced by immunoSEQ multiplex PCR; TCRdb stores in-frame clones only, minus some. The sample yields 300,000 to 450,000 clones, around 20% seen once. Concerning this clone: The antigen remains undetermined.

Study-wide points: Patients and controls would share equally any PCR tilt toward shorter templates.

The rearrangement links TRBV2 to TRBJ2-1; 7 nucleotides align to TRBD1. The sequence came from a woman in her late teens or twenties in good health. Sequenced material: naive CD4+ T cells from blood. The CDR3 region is CASGVGDRKFF. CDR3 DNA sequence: TGTGCCAGCGGCGTGGGGGACAGAAAGTTCTTC.